This passage covers 15 T cell receptor beta chains from one sample sequenced in a study of blood T cell repertoires in COVID-19. Clones were read by immunoSEQ multiplex PCR, and TCRdb kept only the in-frame ones, dropping some. The sample includes approximately 280,000 clones, roughly 85% seen only once; the top ten take 5.1%. The sample was peripheral blood. These receptors all stem from a middle-aged man with active or convalescent COVID-19.

This rearrangement joins TRBV5-4 to TRBJ2-7, with 7 nucleotides matching TRBD2. Germline V CDR1 and CDR2: SGHNT, YYREEE (reference sequence). This CDR3 is built from 16 residues. The J segment lost 0 bases and the V segment lost 4 bases, leaving 10 bases of the junction unmatched. DNA for the CDR3: TGTGCCAGCAGCCCACGTGGGGGGGTAAGCTCCTACGAGCAGTACTTC. Protein: CASSPRGGVSSYEQYF.

V gene TRBV12-5 combines with J gene TRBJ1-4, with D maybe TRBD1 (6 bases). Per the germline V gene, CDR1 is LGHNT and CDR2 is FRNRAP. Trimming cost V 0 bases and J 10 bases, with 6 bases left between them. The CDR3 loop spans 12 amino acids. Here the CDR3 reads CASGLVGGKLFF. DNA for the CDR3: TGTGCTAGTGGTTTGGTAGGGGGAAAACTGTTTTTT.

V and J are TRBV18 and TRBJ1-5, with 11 bases matching TRBD1. The ends lost 6 bases at V and 5 bases at J; junction bases unmatched: 3. The length of the CDR3 is 14 residues. The germline CDR1 and CDR2 sequences are KGHSH and LQKENI. The CDR3 nucleotides are TGTGCCAGCTCCGGACAGGGGGCGGATCAGCCCCAGCATTTT. It specifies CASSGQGADQPQHF.

The chain joins TRBV28 to TRBJ1-4; 9 positions agree with TRBD1. Germline V gives CDR1 MDHEN, CDR2 SYDVKM. The length of the CDR3 is 13 residues. The V gene end was trimmed by 3 bases and the J gene end by 8 bases; junction bases not matched to a gene: 1. The DNA of the CDR3 is TGTGCCAGCAGTTTCGGGACAGGGGAAAAACTGTTTTTT. This codes for CASSFGTGEKLFF.

The rearrangement joins TRBV5-4 to TRBJ2-1; a possible D gene is TRBD2 (5 bases). Germline-derived CDR1 and CDR2 are SGHNT and YYREEE (reference sequence). V shed 3 bases and J shed 7 bases, with 20 bases lying between them. CDR3 length equals 16 residues. For the CDR3, the DNA is TGTGCCAGCAGCTCAGGATCTACATCGGGCGGGAATGAGCAGTTCTTC. Amino acid sequence: CASSSGSTSGGNEQFF.

CDR3: CASRGFPNTGELFF. CDR3 nucleotides: TGTGCGTCGAGGGGGTTTCCGAACACCGGGGAGCTGTTTTTT. The chain couples TRBV19 to TRBJ2-2; possible D gene TRBD1, 6 bases. Germline CDR1 reads LNHDA; CDR2 reads SQIVND (reference sequence). The CDR3 is 14 amino acids.

This clone has just one count. J is TRBJ2-3 and V is TRBV4-2, with TRBD2 identical over 7 bases. The length of the CDR3 is 17 residues. Trimming cost V 2 bases and J 2 bases; bases outside gene matches: 10. Germline CDR1 LGHNA, CDR2 YNFKEQ. CDR3 nucleotides: TGTGCCAGCAGCCAATTTTCGGGAGGAGCGAACACAGATACGCAGTATTTT. The encoded protein is CASSQFSGGANTDTQYF.

The table lists this clone with a few counts. The V call is TRBV29-1, the J call TRBJ1-2; TRBD1 is a possible D gene (5 bases). This CDR3 spans 11 amino acids. Deletions cut 5 bases from V and 6 bases from J, with 10 bases between. Germline CDR1 is SQVTM and CDR2 is ANQGSEA. CDR3 in DNA: TGCAGCGTTAGGGCAGGGCATGGCTACACCTTC. It yields the protein CSVRAGHGYTF.

The chain couples TRBV30 to TRBJ1-2, with unresolved D. The CDR3 extends over 13 amino acids. Trimming left V 5 bases short and J 0 bases short, with 10 bases between. Germline V gene data show CDR1 as GTSNPN and CDR2 as SVGIG (reference sequence). The DNA for the CDR3 is TGTGCCTGGTCTGGCGGTTCTAACTATGGCTACACCTTC. Translating it yields CAWSGGSNYGYTF.

This clone was seen only once. CDR3 loop: CASSEHQEGAKAFF. The CDR3 DNA sequence: TGTGCCAGCAGTGAACACCAAGAGGGCGCTAAAGCTTTCTTT. The chain uses TRBV25-1 and TRBJ1-1; D is unresolved. Trimming took off 2 bases at V and 9 bases at J, with 16 bases between the two ends. This CDR3 comprises 14 residues. Germline loops: CDR1 MGHDK, CDR2 SYGVNS.

V is TRBV24-1 and J is TRBJ1-2; 7 nucleotides align to TRBD1. The CDR3 is made up of 14 amino acids. With V trimmed by 3 bases and J by 2 bases, 2 bases remained unmatched. Germline V gene sequence: CDR1 KGHDR, CDR2 SFDVKD. In nucleotides, the CDR3 is TGTGCCACCAGTGATCCGGACAGGAACTATGGCTACACCTTC. Protein: CATSDPDRNYGYTF.

The CDR3 loop reads CASSPGGLAGGGETQYF. Written as DNA, the CDR3 is TGTGCCAGCAGCCCTGGAGGGCTAGCGGGGGGCGGGGAGACCCAGTACTTC. The chain recombines TRBV7-9 with TRBJ2-5, with 11 bases fitting TRBD2. In germline, CDR1 is SEHNR, CDR2 FQNEAQ (reference sequence). The CDR3 sequence is 17 residues long. V gave up 5 bases and J gave up 5 bases; unmatched junction bases: 13.

This chain uses TRBV6-5 with TRBJ2-5; D is possibly TRBD1 (6 bases). CDR1 is MNHEY, CDR2 SVGAGI, per germline. Trimming took 7 bases from V and 7 from J, leaving 19 bases between them. This CDR3 contains 14 residues. CDR3 loop: CASKPGHGSGTQYF. CDR3 DNA: TGTGCCAGCAAGCCGGGACACGGTTCCGGGACCCAGTACTTC.

This clone has a handful of counts. The J gene is TRBJ2-5, the V gene TRBV5-4; 10 nucleotides align to TRBD2. The germline CDR1 and CDR2 sequences are SGHNT and YYREEE (reference sequence). The CDR3 extends over 16 amino acids. The junction had 7 bases not matched to a gene; V was cut back by 4 bases and J by 1 base. CDR3 coding DNA: TGTGCCAGCAGCGATCAGAGACTAGCGGGCCAAGAGACCCAGTACTTC. This encodes CASSDQRLAGQETQYF.

The chain employs TRBV9 and TRBJ2-1; TRBD2 matches 7 bases. CDR1 and CDR2 (germline): SGDLS, YYNGEE. This CDR3 is 16 amino acids long. Losses at the gene ends were 4 bases for V and 0 bases for J; bases not matched to a gene: 7. CDR3 nucleotides: TGTGCCAGCAGCCCGCTAGCGGTAAGCTCCTACAATGAGCAGTTCTTC. Protein: CASSPLAVSSYNEQFF.